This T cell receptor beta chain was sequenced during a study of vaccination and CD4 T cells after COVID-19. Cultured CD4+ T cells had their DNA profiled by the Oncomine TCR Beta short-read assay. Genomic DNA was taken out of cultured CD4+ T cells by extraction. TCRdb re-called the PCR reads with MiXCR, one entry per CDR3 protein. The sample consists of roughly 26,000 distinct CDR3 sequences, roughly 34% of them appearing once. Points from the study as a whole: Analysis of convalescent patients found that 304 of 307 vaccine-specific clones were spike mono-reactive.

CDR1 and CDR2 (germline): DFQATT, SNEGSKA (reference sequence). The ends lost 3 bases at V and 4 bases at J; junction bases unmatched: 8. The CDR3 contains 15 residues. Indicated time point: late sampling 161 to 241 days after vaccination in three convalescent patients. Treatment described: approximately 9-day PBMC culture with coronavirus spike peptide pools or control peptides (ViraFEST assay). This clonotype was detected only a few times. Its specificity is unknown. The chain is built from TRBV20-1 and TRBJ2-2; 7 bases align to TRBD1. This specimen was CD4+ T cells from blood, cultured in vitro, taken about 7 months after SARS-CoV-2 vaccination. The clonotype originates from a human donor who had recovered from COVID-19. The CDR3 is CSASLPTGTTGELFF. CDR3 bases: TGCAGTGCTAGTCTTCCGACAGGGACCACCGGGGAGCTGTTTTTT.